These 10 T cell receptor beta chains came from one sample sequenced in a study of blood T cells in healthy people across ages. The second PCR ran about 6 to 12 cycles with a sample-barcoded 5' primer and J-beta primers. MiXCR was run by TCRdb on the 5' RACE reads, yielding one entry per CDR3 protein. The sample contains some 1.7 million distinct CDR3 sequences, roughly 27% of which appear only once. Sequencing used blood. The source of these receptors is a woman aged 30 to 39 in good health.

The chain employs TRBV12-3 or TRBV12-4 and TRBJ1-4, with D unclear. There are 15 residues in the CDR3. Trimming shortened V by 3 bases and J by 9 bases, and 17 bases separated the two germline ends. The CDR3 DNA reads as TGTGCCAGCAGTTTTCAAGGTCCCCTTGATAAAAAACTGTTTTTT. The encoded protein is CASSFQGPLDKKLFF.

The CDR3 nucleotides are TGTGCCTGGAGTAGGCAGCACAGCTATGGCTACACCTTC. As protein: CAWSRQHSYGYTF. The V and J genes are TRBV30 and TRBJ1-2; D unresolved. V was shortened by 2 bases and J by 4 bases, with 11 bases between the two germline ends. The germline CDR1 and CDR2 sequences are GTSNPN and SVGIG (reference sequence). The CDR3 extends over 13 amino acids. Full variable domain (rest looked up from reference TRBV30 and TRBJ1-2): SQTIHQWPATLVQPVGSPLSLECTVEGTSNPNLYWYRQAAGRGLQLLFYSVGIGQISSEVPQNLSASRPQDRQFILSSKKLLLSDSGFYLCAWSRQHSYGYTFGSGTRLTVV.

This clonotype has a count of ten or more. The CDR3 sequence: CASSVEIVGYEQYF. The CDR3, as DNA: TGTGCCAGCAGCGTAGAGATAGTGGGCTACGAGCAGTACTTC. The V and J genes are TRBV9 and TRBJ2-7; D not certain. The CDR3 spans 14 residues. CDR1 and CDR2 from the germline V gene are SGDLS and YYNGEE. V shed 0 bases and J shed 3 bases, with 10 bases lying between them.

This chain uses TRBV4-1 with TRBJ2-6, with D tentatively TRBD2 (6 bases). Germline-derived CDR1 and CDR2 are MGHRA and YSYEKL. The CDR3 length is 19 residues. Trimming left V 0 bases short and J 0 bases short, with 15 bases between. Written as DNA, the CDR3 is TGCGCCAGCAGCCAAGATCGGGCGGGGTACTACTCTGGGGCCAACGTCCTGACTTTC. Translation gives CASSQDRAGYYSGANVLTF.

The J gene is TRBJ2-7, the V gene TRBV6-6; D may correspond to TRBD1 or TRBD2 (6 bases each). V shed 4 bases and J shed 5 bases, with 15 bases lying between them. Germline V gives CDR1 MNHNY, CDR2 SVGAGI (reference sequence). The length of the CDR3 is 14 residues. The CDR3 loop reads CASSFNGGRDEQYF. The CDR3 bases are TGTGCCAGCAGTTTTAATGGGGGGCGGGACGAGCAGTACTTC.

The count of this clonotype is one. This chain links TRBV29-1 with TRBJ1-1; D is possibly TRBD1 (6 bases). CDR1 is SQVTM, CDR2 ANQGSEA, per germline. The V end was cut by 7 bases, the J end by 12 bases, with 15 bases between. This CDR3 has 10 amino acids. CDR3 loop: CSGNRETPFF. CDR3 nucleotide sequence: TGCAGCGGGAACAGGGAAACCCCTTTCTTT.

The chain's CDR3 is CASTHTGQGANYGYTF. CDR3 DNA sequence: TGTGCCAGTACCCATACGGGACAGGGTGCTAACTATGGCTACACCTTC. The genes are TRBV19 and TRBJ1-2, with 9 bases matching TRBD1. There are 16 residues in the CDR3. V trimming: 7 bases; J trimming: 0 bases; junction bases outside the gene matches: 9. Germline CDR1 LNHDA, CDR2 SQIVND (reference sequence).

Note on this clonotype: The junction shows a germline mismatch at one end, possibly a read error. The chain carries TRBV20-1 and TRBJ2-4; TRBD1 matches at 9 bases. Germline lookup yields CDR1 DFQATT and CDR2 SNEGSKA (reference sequence). This CDR3 has 18 amino acids. CDR3 DNA sequence: TGCGGTGCTAGACCCCCCTCGAAGGGGACAGGGCATGGGAACATTCAGTACTTC. This encodes CGARPPSKGTGHGNIQYF.

This clonotype was detected only a few times. This may come from a read error, since a much larger clone is one base off. J is TRBJ2-3 and V is TRBV4-1; D unresolved. Germline assignment: CDR1 MGHRA and CDR2 YSYEKL. The CDR3 is 16 amino acids. The CDR3 nucleotides read TGCGCCGGCAGCCAAGCAGAAACCCGGAGCACAGATACGCAGTATTTT. Translated: CAGSQAETRSTDTQYF.

The chain employs TRBV28 and TRBJ2-2; D unclear. The V and J ends lost 2 bases and 4 bases respectively, with 11 bases between them. The CDR3 runs 15 residues. Germline V CDR1 and CDR2: MDHEN, SYDVKM. The CDR3 bases are TGTGCCAGCAGTTTACGCCAAGTTGTCACCGGGGAGCTGTTTTTT. Protein sequence: CASSLRQVVTGELFF.